Each of the 11 T cell receptor beta chains below was sequenced from the same sample in a study of Graves' ophthalmopathy and Graves' hyperthyroidism. For repertoire sequencing, the TCR beta CDR3 regions were amplified from RNA transcripts. In the first round, RT-PCR was carried out with HTBI primers, and a multiplex PCR formed the second round. TCRdb ran MiXCR on the multiplex PCR reads and lists one entry per CDR3 protein. This sample has approximately 700,000 distinct CDR3 sequences, with over 40% found just once. The sample taken for sequencing was peripheral blood. The receptors here all came from an adult man with Graves' ophthalmopathy.

This sequence joins TRBV20-1 and TRBJ1-2; D not resolved. The CDR3 is 12 residues long. The germline CDR1 and CDR2 sequences are DFQATT and SNEGSKA (reference sequence). The germline V and J ends were trimmed by 2 bases and 2 bases, with 6 bases remaining between them. The CDR3 loop is CSARPENYGYTF. DNA for the CDR3: TGCAGTGCTAGACCGGAGAACTATGGCTACACCTTC.

J is TRBJ1-3 and V is TRBV7-9; D gene unclear. CDR1 is SEHNR, CDR2 FQNEAQ, per germline (reference sequence). This CDR3 has 12 amino acids. V was clipped by 4 bases and J by 11 bases, with 12 bases between them. CDR3 amino acids: CASSSGGQAIYF. The CDR3 nucleotides are TGTGCCAGCAGCTCCGGCGGCCAGGCCATATATTTT.

Remarks on this clonotype: This may come from a read error, since a much larger clone is one base off. This chain joins TRBV29-1 and TRBJ1-1; D is undetermined. The CDR3 is 12 residues long. Trimming removed 4 bases from V and 11 bases from J, with 17 bases in between. Germline V gene sequence: CDR1 SQVTM, CDR2 ANQGSEA. CDR3 residues: CSVGEPRRGAFF. Here the CDR3 DNA reads TGCAGCGTTGGAGAGCCCCGTAGAGGCGCTTTCTTT. Complete variable domain (other parts from reference TRBV29-1 and TRBJ1-1): SAVISQKPSRDICQRGTSLTIQCQVDSQVTMMFWYRQQPGQSLTLIATANQGSEATYESGFVIDKFPISRPNLTFSTLTVSNMSPEDSSIYLCSVGEPRRGAFFGQGTRLTVV.

V is TRBV29-1 and J is TRBJ2-7; D ambiguous. The CDR3 is 8 amino acids. V gave up 6 bases and J gave up 5 bases, with 2 bases separating them. Per germline, CDR1 SQVTM and CDR2 ANQGSEA. The CDR3 reads CSVDEQYF. The CDR3 bases are TGCAGCGTCGACGAGCAGTACTTC.

The chain carries TRBV7-8 and TRBJ2-7; a possible D gene is TRBD2 (5 bases). Germline V gene data show CDR1 as SGHVS and CDR2 as FQNEAQ. With 1 base removed from V and 3 bases from J, the gap between germline ends came to 13 bases. The CDR3 is 15 amino acids. The CDR3 sequence: CASSLESGKYYEQYF. CDR3 in DNA: TGTGCCAGCAGCTTAGAGTCGGGGAAGTACTACGAGCAGTACTTC.

This clonotype has at least ten counts. The chain is built from TRBV24-1 and TRBJ1-1; D is possibly TRBD1 (6 bases). The germline CDR1 and CDR2 sequences are KGHDR and SFDVKD. Trimming took off 9 bases at V and 2 bases at J, with 12 bases between the two ends. CDR3 length: 13 residues. The CDR3 spells CATLGGGNTEAFF. Written as DNA, the CDR3 is TGTGCCACCCTTGGAGGGGGAAACACTGAAGCTTTCTTT.

Of note for this clonotype: This may be a read error, as it is one base from a much larger clone. This likely comes from a read error, as the CDR3 has no conserved phenylalanine or tryptophan at its end. The chain is built from TRBV25-1 and TRBJ2-5; 9 bases agree with TRBD2. CDR1 and CDR2 (germline): MGHDK, SYGVNS. Trimming at V came to 5 bases and at J to 4 bases, leaving 5 bases not matched to a gene. The CDR3 sequence is 14 residues long. DNA for the CDR3: TGTGCCAGCAGTAGCGGGAGGAGATTAGAGACCCAGTACCTC. It encodes CASSSGRRLETQYL.

This clonotype was recorded at least ten times. The rearrangement joins TRBV12-3 or TRBV12-4 to TRBJ2-5, with 9 positions matching TRBD2. The CDR3 covers 15 residues. V dropped 6 bases and J dropped 4; count of bases not matched to a gene: 9. CDR3 coding DNA: TGTGCCAGCAGCCTACGGGCGGGGGGGAGAGAGACCCAGTACTTC. Its protein is CASSLRAGGRETQYF.

This clonotype has a count of ten or more. The chain has TRBV9 and TRBJ2-2; TRBD1 aligns across 7 bases. The germline V gene encodes CDR1 SGDLS and CDR2 YYNGEE. The J segment lost 2 bases and the V segment lost 3 bases, leaving 10 bases of the junction unmatched. CDR3 length: 17 amino acids. The CDR3: CASSGGPRDSNTGELFF. As DNA, the CDR3 is TGTGCCAGCAGCGGCGGACCACGGGACAGTAACACCGGGGAGCTGTTTTTT.

Ten or more counts support this clonotype. The chain combines TRBV12-3 or TRBV12-4 with TRBJ2-6, with 9 bases lining up with TRBD1. The CDR3 contains 16 residues. Losses at the gene ends were 4 bases for V and 2 bases for J; bases not matched to a gene: 3. The chain's CDR3 is CASSSTGGTGANVLTF. The CDR3 DNA reads as TGTGCCAGCAGTTCGACAGGGGGTACTGGGGCCAACGTCCTGACTTTC.

In regard to this clonotype: The missing conserved phenylalanine or tryptophan at the end of this CDR3 makes a read error likely. The genes are TRBV5-5 and TRBJ1-2; the D is unclear. The ends were cut back, 1 base at V and 3 bases at J, with 13 bases in the middle. The V gene's germline CDR1 is SGHKS and CDR2 YYEKEE (reference sequence). There are 15 residues in the CDR3. Here the CDR3 DNA reads TGTGCCAGCAGCTTGTTAATCGGATCTGACTATGGCTACACCTCC. This translates into CASSLLIGSDYGYTS.